The entry below describes one T cell receptor (beta chain). What it binds is not known. The sample originates from a study of blood T cells in healthy people across ages. Study-level results: Diversity of TCR beta per million T cells declined in a roughly linear way with age.

Next came a second PCR, run for about 6 to 12 cycles, which used a sample-barcoded 5' primer along with a J-beta primer mix. All samples gave at least 2.5 million CDR3-containing paired-end reads. MiXCR was run by TCRdb on the 5' RACE reads, yielding one entry per CDR3 protein. The table has approximately 1.5 million distinct CDR3 sequences, approximately 39% seen once; the top ten hold roughly 3.7%. The receptor's source is a young woman in good health. The sequencing sample was made of blood.

The CDR3 reads CASSYTRGDWNTEAFF. The DNA for the CDR3 is TGTGCCAGCAGTTATACCAGGGGGGACTGGAACACTGAAGCTTTCTTT. J is TRBJ1-1 and V is TRBV12-3 or TRBV12-4, with 7 bases lining up with TRBD1. CDR3 length equals 16 residues. Trimming cost V 4 bases and J 1 base; bases outside gene matches: 9.